These 18 T cell receptor beta chains were sequenced from one sample in a study of cytomegalovirus exposure and HLA in healthy donors. Using immunoSEQ multiplex PCR, the repertoire was profiled, and TCRdb retains in-frame clones only, with some absent. The table shows about 110,000 clones, with about 85% occurring only once. Sequencing was done on a sample of PBMCs. The receptors stem from a woman aged 18-30 years in good health and CMV-seronegative.

This sequence joins TRBV27 and TRBJ2-3, with 9 positions matching TRBD1. Losses at the gene ends were 7 bases for V and 2 bases for J; bases not matched to a gene: 16. Germline V gene lookup returns CDR1 MNHEY and CDR2 SMNVEV (reference sequence). The CDR3 totals 18 residues. The CDR3 loop is CASTSYGTGQGITDTQYF. The CDR3 nucleotides are TGTGCCAGCACCAGTTATGGGACCGGACAGGGGATCACAGATACGCAGTATTTT.

There are a few counts of this clone. The V call is TRBV6-5, the J call TRBJ2-3, with 10 bases identical to TRBD2. CDR3 length: 15 amino acids. With V trimmed by 5 bases and J by 1 base, 3 bases remained unmatched. The germline gives CDR1 MNHEY, CDR2 SVGAGI. The CDR3 DNA sequence: TGTGCCAGCAGTCTTACTAGCGGGGGCACAGATACGCAGTATTTT. This encodes CASSLTSGGTDTQYF.

The chain uses TRBV4-1 and TRBJ2-5; a possible D gene is TRBD1 (5 bases). Trimming took 1 base from V and 5 from J, leaving 17 bases between them. Germline CDR1 MGHRA, CDR2 YSYEKL. The length of the CDR3 is 16 residues. The CDR3 nucleotides are TGCGCCAGCAGCCAAGTAGGGGAAAGAGTCTTCGAGACCCAGTACTTC. Amino acids: CASSQVGERVFETQYF.

The rearrangement links TRBV29-1 to TRBJ2-1, with 9 nucleotides matching TRBD2. The V gene end was trimmed by 4 bases and the J gene end by 8 bases; junction bases not matched to a gene: 3. The CDR3 runs to 12 residues. CDR1 and CDR2 from the germline V gene are SQVTM and ANQGSEA. The CDR3 DNA is TGCAGCGTTGGGCGGGGGGGCGATGAGCAGTTCTTC. This gives the protein CSVGRGGDEQFF.

The V and J genes are TRBV6-5 and TRBJ2-5; D possibly corresponds to TRBD1 (6 bases). The germline V and J ends were trimmed by 8 bases and 5 bases, with 15 bases remaining between them. The germline V gene has CDR1 MNHEY and CDR2 SVGAGI. The CDR3 runs to 13 residues. CDR3 nucleotide sequence: TGTGCCAGCGGACAGATACGAGGGGAGACCCAGTACTTC. Translation gives CASGQIRGETQYF.

The rearrangement links TRBV30 to TRBJ1-1; 10 bases line up with TRBD1. V was clipped by 0 bases and J by 12 bases; unmatched bases: 7. The V gene's germline CDR1 is GTSNPN and CDR2 SVGIG (reference sequence). The CDR3 has 13 amino acids. This chain's CDR3 is CAWSVQGQGITFF. The CDR3 DNA reads as TGTGCCTGGAGTGTACAGGGACAGGGGATAACTTTCTTT.

The chain is built from TRBV6-6 and TRBJ1-1; D is perhaps TRBD1 (6 bases). V was shortened by 5 bases and J by 5 bases, with 15 bases between the two germline ends. The CDR3 spans 14 residues. Per germline, CDR1 MNHNY and CDR2 SVGAGI (reference sequence). CDR3 coding DNA: TGTGCCAGCAGTCCAGGGGCCTCGAGGACTGAAGCTTTCTTT. Translated: CASSPGASRTEAFF.

The J gene is TRBJ2-1, the V gene TRBV6-5; TRBD2 matches 10 bases. The CDR3 length is 15 residues. CDR1 and CDR2 from the germline V gene are MNHEY and SVGAGI. V dropped 5 bases and J dropped 2; count of bases not matched to a gene: 3. The CDR3 DNA sequence: TGTGCCAGCAGTACCAGCGGGGGGGCCTACAATGAGCAGTTCTTC. As protein: CASSTSGGAYNEQFF.

The CDR3 here is CASSTLGGVRGEQYF. The CDR3 DNA reads TGTGCCAGTAGTACCTTAGGGGGGGTACGTGGCGAGCAGTACTTC. The genes are TRBV19 and TRBJ2-7; tentatively, D is TRBD2 (7 bases). CDR1 is LNHDA and CDR2 is SQIVND in the germline V gene (reference sequence). This CDR3 spans 15 amino acids. V was pared by 4 bases and J by 6 bases, with 19 bases between. Supplemented by reference TRBV19 and TRBJ2-7, the full variable domain reads DGGITQSPKYLFRKEGQNVTLSCEQNLNHDAMYWYRQDPGQGLRLIYYSQIVNDFQKGDIAEGYSVSREKKESFPLTVTSAQKNPTAFYLCASSTLGGVRGEQYFGPGTRLTVT.

The V gene is TRBV5-6, the J gene TRBJ2-1; the D gene is possibly TRBD1 (5 bases). V was clipped by 4 bases and J by 5 bases, with 10 bases between them. This CDR3 spans 13 amino acids. Germline CDR1 is SGHDT and CDR2 is YYEEEE. Here the CDR3 DNA reads TGTGCCAGCAGCCCTCTCAGGGACAATGAGCAGTTCTTC. Residues: CASSPLRDNEQFF.

CDR3 nucleotides: TGCGCCAGCAGCCATGTAGAACTCGACAGGGGGCGCGATCGGAGCTCCTACGAGCAGTACTTC. Its protein is CASSHVELDRGRDRSSYEQYF. The chain has TRBV4-1 and TRBJ2-7, with 10 bases identical to TRBD1. The V gene end was trimmed by 3 bases and the J gene end by 0 bases; junction bases not matched to a gene: 20. The V gene's germline CDR1 is MGHRA and CDR2 YSYEKL. CDR3 length: 21 residues.

The V and J genes are TRBV5-4 and TRBJ1-2; tentative D call: TRBD1 (6 bases). The CDR3 loop spans 14 amino acids. V was shortened by 5 bases and J by 4 bases, with 15 bases between the two germline ends. Germline CDR1 reads SGHNT; CDR2 reads YYREEE (reference sequence). The CDR3 coding sequence is TGTGCCAGCAGACCTAGACAGGCCTTCTATGGCTACACCTTC. This encodes CASRPRQAFYGYTF.

The gene calls are TRBV5-4 and TRBJ1-1; no definite D call. V was cut by 0 bases and J by 3 bases, with 6 bases left in between. Germline lookup yields CDR1 SGHNT and CDR2 YYREEE (reference sequence). The CDR3 contains 13 residues. The CDR3 DNA follows: TGTGCCAGCAGCTTGGGTCCCGACACTGAAGCTTTCTTT. It yields the protein CASSLGPDTEAFF.

The J gene is TRBJ2-7, the V gene TRBV13; a weak D match, TRBD1 (6 bases). CDR1 and CDR2 (germline): PRHDT, FYEKMQ (reference sequence). This CDR3 comprises 14 residues. Trimming removed 5 bases from V and 2 bases from J, with 13 bases in between. In nucleotides, the CDR3 is TGTGCCAGCAGCCAAGACAGGACAGCCTACGAGCAGTACTTC. It encodes CASSQDRTAYEQYF.

The chain recombines TRBV28 with TRBJ2-1; D perhaps matches TRBD1 (5 bases). CDR1 MDHEN and CDR2 SYDVKM come from the germline V gene. This CDR3 has 14 residues. Trimming removed 3 bases from V and 4 bases from J, with 10 bases in between. CDR3 nucleotides: TGTGCCAGCAGTTTTGCGGACACTTACAATGAGCAGTTCTTC. As protein: CASSFADTYNEQFF.

The CDR3 region is CASDAGESTDTQYF. CDR3 sequence (DNA): TGCGCCAGCGATGCCGGGGAGAGCACAGATACGCAGTATTTT. The rearrangement uses TRBV5-1 and TRBJ2-3; D may be TRBD2 (5 bases). The germline V gene encodes CDR1 SGHRS and CDR2 YFSETQ. Deletions cut 7 bases from V and 0 bases from J, with 12 bases between. The CDR3 totals 14 residues.

This chain joins TRBV10-3 and TRBJ1-1; D may be TRBD1 (5 bases). The CDR3 extends over 15 amino acids. Germline CDR1 and CDR2: ENHRY and SYGVKD. V lost 4 bases to trimming and J lost 2 bases, with 14 bases between them. CDR3 sequence reads: CAISVHDSFNTEAFF. CDR3 DNA: TGTGCCATCAGTGTACACGACAGTTTTAACACTGAAGCTTTCTTT.

V and J are TRBV2 and TRBJ1-6, with unresolved D. The germline V and J ends were trimmed by 6 bases and 3 bases, with 3 bases remaining between them. The CDR3 spans 12 residues. Germline assignment: CDR1 SNHLY and CDR2 FYNNEI. The CDR3 reads CASRSYNSPLHF. CDR3 nucleotides: TGTGCCAGCAGGAGCTATAATTCACCCCTCCACTTT.